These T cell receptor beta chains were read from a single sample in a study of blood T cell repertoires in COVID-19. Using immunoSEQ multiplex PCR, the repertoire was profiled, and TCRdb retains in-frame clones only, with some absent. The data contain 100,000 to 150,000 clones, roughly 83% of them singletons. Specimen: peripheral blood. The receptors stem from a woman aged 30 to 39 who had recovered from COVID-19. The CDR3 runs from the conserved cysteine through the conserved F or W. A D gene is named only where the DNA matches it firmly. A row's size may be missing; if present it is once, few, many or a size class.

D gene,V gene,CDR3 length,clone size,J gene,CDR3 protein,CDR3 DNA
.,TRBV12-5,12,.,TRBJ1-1,CASARRRIEAFF,TGTGCTAGTGCCCGGCGGCGGATTGAAGCTTTCTTT
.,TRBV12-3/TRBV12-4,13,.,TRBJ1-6,CASSTNGYSPLHF,TGTGCCAGCAGTACTAACGGCTATTCACCCCTCCACTTT
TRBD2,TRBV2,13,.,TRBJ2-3,CASSEGTRDTQYF,TGTGCCAGCAGTGAGGGGACTAGGGATACGCAGTATTTT
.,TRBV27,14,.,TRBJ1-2,CASSFHSSNYGYTF,TGTGCCAGCAGTTTCCACAGTTCTAACTATGGCTACACCTTC
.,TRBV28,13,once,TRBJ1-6,CASSFLSGSPLHF,TGTGCCAGCAGTTTTTTATCGGGGTCACCCCTCCACTTT
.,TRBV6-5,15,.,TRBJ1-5,CASSKLRNSNQPQHF,TGTGCCAGCAGTAAATTGAGGAATAGCAATCAGCCCCAGCATTTT
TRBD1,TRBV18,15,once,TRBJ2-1,CASSPGQGDYNEQFF,TGTGCCAGCTCACCTGGACAGGGTGATTACAATGAGCAGTTCTTC
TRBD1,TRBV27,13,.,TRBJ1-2,CASSKGGRYGYTF,TGTGCCAGCAGCAAAGGGGGCCGCTATGGCTACACCTTC
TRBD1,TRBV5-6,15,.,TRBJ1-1,CASSLDGTGVTEAFF,TGTGCCAGCAGCTTGGACGGGACAGGGGTGACTGAAGCTTTCTTT
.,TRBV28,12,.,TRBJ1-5,CASSSPVQPQHF,TGTGCCAGCAGTTCCCCAGTACAGCCCCAGCATTTT
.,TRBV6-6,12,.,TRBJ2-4,CASSYGPTIQYF,TGTGCCAGCAGTTACGGGCCGACAATTCAGTACTTC
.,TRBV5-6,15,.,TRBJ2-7,CASSPTLASIYEQYF,TGTGCCAGCAGCCCAACGTTAGCCTCGATCTACGAGCAGTACTTC
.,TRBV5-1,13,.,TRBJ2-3,CASRLGEADTQYF,TGCGCCAGCAGGCTCGGGGAGGCAGATACGCAGTATTTT
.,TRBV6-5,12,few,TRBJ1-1,CASSYGDTEAFF,TGTGCCAGCAGTTACGGAGACACTGAAGCTTTCTTT
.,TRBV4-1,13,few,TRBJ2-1,CASSQGHGNEQFF,TGCGCCAGCAGCCAAGGCCACGGGAATGAGCAGTTCTTC
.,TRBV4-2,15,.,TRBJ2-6,CASSLAGSGANVLTF,TGTGCCAGCAGCCTCGCGGGCTCTGGGGCCAACGTCCTGACTTTC
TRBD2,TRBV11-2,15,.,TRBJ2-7,CASGNPAGGVTEQYF,TGTGCCAGCGGAAACCCTGCGGGGGGCGTAACCGAGCAGTACTTC
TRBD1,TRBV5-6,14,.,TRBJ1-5,CASSPGTGLKPQHF,TGTGCCAGCAGCCCTGGGACAGGGTTAAAGCCCCAGCATTTT
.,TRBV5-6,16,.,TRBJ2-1,CASSAGTKHSYNEQFF,TGTGCCAGCAGCGCGGGGACCAAGCACTCCTACAATGAGCAGTTCTTC
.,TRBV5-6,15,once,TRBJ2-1,CASSQIGLANNEQFF,TGTGCCAGCAGCCAAATCGGGCTAGCGAACAATGAGCAGTTCTTC
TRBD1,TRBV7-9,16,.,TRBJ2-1,CASSGDGQGASNEQFF,TGTGCCAGCAGCGGGGATGGACAGGGGGCGTCGAATGAGCAGTTCTTC
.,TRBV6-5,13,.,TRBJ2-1,CASSTPARNEQFF,TGTGCCAGCAGCACGCCCGCTAGGAATGAGCAGTTCTTC
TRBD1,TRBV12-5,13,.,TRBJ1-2,CASGTGQGGGYTF,TGTGCTAGTGGTACTGGACAGGGAGGTGGCTACACCTTC
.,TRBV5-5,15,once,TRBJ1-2,CASSLIGGTDYGYTF,TGTGCCAGCAGCTTAATCGGGGGAACGGACTATGGCTACACCTTC
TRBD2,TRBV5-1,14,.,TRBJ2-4,CASSSTSGGGIQYF,TGCGCCAGCAGCTCGACTAGCGGGGGCGGCATTCAGTACTTC
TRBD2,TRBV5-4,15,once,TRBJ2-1,CASSLGLAGYNEQFF,TGTGCCAGCAGCTTGGGACTAGCGGGTTACAATGAGCAGTTCTTC
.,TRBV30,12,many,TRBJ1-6,CAWSGPGEPLHF,TGTGCCTGGAGTGGACCCGGGGAACCCCTCCACTTT
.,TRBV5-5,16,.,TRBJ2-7,CASSLRGSGSSYEQYF,TGTGCCAGCAGCTTGCGGGGTAGCGGTAGCTCCTACGAGCAGTACTTC
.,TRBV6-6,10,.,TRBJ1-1,CATAGAEAFF,TGTGCCACGGCGGGGGCTGAAGCTTTCTTT
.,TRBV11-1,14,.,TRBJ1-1,CASRARNMNTEAFF,TGTGCCAGCAGGGCGAGGAACATGAACACTGAAGCTTTCTTT